Below are 18 T cell receptor beta chains sequenced from a single sample in a study of blood T cell repertoires in COVID-19. The repertoire was sequenced with immunoSEQ multiplex PCR; TCRdb's copy has only in-frame clones and lacks some. The sample yields about 140,000 clones, 80% to 85% seen once. Sequenced input: PBMCs or T cells enriched from blood (not recorded which). These TCRs come from a man aged 40-49 years with acute COVID-19.

The chain links TRBV6-5 to TRBJ1-2, with TRBD1 identical over 9 bases. Germline V CDR1 and CDR2: MNHEY, SVGAGI. This CDR3 has 15 amino acids. The J segment lost 4 bases and the V segment lost 0 bases, leaving 3 bases of the junction unmatched. In nucleotides, the CDR3 is TGTGCCAGCAGTTACTCGGGACAGGGCGGCTATGGCTACACCTTC. Residues: CASSYSGQGGYGYTF.

For the CDR3, the DNA is TGTGCCAGCAGCTTGGGACACCAGGGGTCACCCCTCCACTTT. This codes for CASSLGHQGSPLHF. V usage is TRBV5-6 and J usage is TRBJ1-6; weak D call: TRBD1 (6 bases). V was clipped by 0 bases and J by 10 bases, with 11 bases between them. Germline lookup yields CDR1 SGHDT and CDR2 YYEEEE. CDR3 length: 14 amino acids.

The V call is TRBV28, the J call TRBJ2-7; D is unclear. This CDR3 spans 13 amino acids. With 5 bases removed from V and 0 bases from J, the gap between germline ends came to 8 bases. The V gene's germline CDR1 is MDHEN and CDR2 SYDVKM. Here the CDR3 DNA reads TGTGCCAGCAGTGCCCCCGGCTCCTACGAGCAGTACTTC. Translation: CASSAPGSYEQYF.

The V and J genes are TRBV23-1 and TRBJ1-6; 8 bases align to TRBD1. TRBV23-1 is given ORF status, its function remaining uncertain. The CDR3 is 14 residues long. Trimming at V came to 8 bases and at J to 7 bases, leaving 7 bases not matched to a gene. The DNA of the CDR3 is TGCGCCAGCTGCGGACAGGGAGACAATTCACCCCTCCACTTT. This sequence encodes CASCGQGDNSPLHF.

The chain has TRBV5-4 and TRBJ2-2; weak D call: TRBD1 (5 bases). The germline V and J ends were trimmed by 2 bases and 4 bases, with 12 bases remaining between them. The germline V gene encodes CDR1 SGHNT and CDR2 YYREEE (reference sequence). This CDR3 comprises 15 residues. CDR3: CASSLRQGITGELFF. The CDR3 DNA is TGTGCCAGCAGCTTACGGCAGGGAATCACCGGGGAGCTGTTTTTT.

J is TRBJ1-6 and V is TRBV21-1. TRBV21-1 is reported as a pseudogene. The length of the CDR3 is 13 residues. The CDR3 here is CATSCHSGSPLHF. In DNA form, the CDR3 reads TGTGCCACCTCGTGTCACTCCGGTTCACCCCTCCACTTT.

This clone showed up just a few times. V usage is TRBV10-1 and J usage is TRBJ1-1; the match to TRBD1 covers 8 bases. V shed 6 bases, J shed 3 bases, and the junction held 3 bases outside the gene matches. The CDR3 spans 13 residues. Germline CDR1 reads WNHNN; CDR2 reads SYGVQD (reference sequence). CDR3 in DNA: TGCGCCAGCAGAGACAGGGGACACACTGAAGCTTTCTTT. It encodes CASRDRGHTEAFF.

The rearrangement joins TRBV19 to TRBJ1-5, with 10 positions matching TRBD1. The germline V gene has CDR1 LNHDA and CDR2 SQIVND (reference sequence). V gave up 5 bases and J gave up 5 bases; unmatched junction bases: 12. This CDR3 spans 17 amino acids. In nucleotides, the CDR3 is TGTGCCAGTAGTCCGAACTACCGGGACAGGGGTGATCAGCCCCAGCATTTT. It codes for CASSPNYRDRGDQPQHF.

This clone has just one count. The gene calls are TRBV5-4 and TRBJ2-1; the D gene could be TRBD1 or TRBD2 (6 bases each). V dropped 4 bases and J dropped 0 bases, with 14 bases sitting between them. The CDR3 totals 16 residues. CDR1 and CDR2 (germline): SGHNT, YYREEE (reference sequence). Here the CDR3 DNA reads TGTGCCAGCAGCCTGGGGGGCGGGGTCTCCTACAATGAGCAGTTCTTC. Amino acids: CASSLGGGVSYNEQFF.

In its sample, this clone was seen once. The J gene is TRBJ1-2, the V gene TRBV30, with no clear D. Germline CDR1 and CDR2: GTSNPN and SVGIG (reference sequence). CDR3 length: 13 residues. Trimming removed 2 bases at V and 10 bases at J, with 17 bases between. CDR3 loop: CAWSLAGGVLYTF. The CDR3, as DNA: TGTGCCTGGAGTTTAGCCGGAGGAGTACTCTACACCTTC.

The chain links TRBV7-9 to TRBJ2-1, with 7 bases aligning to TRBD2. The CDR3 runs 16 residues. V was pared by 0 bases and J by 4 bases, with 6 bases of the junction left unmatched. Per the germline V gene, CDR1 is SEHNR and CDR2 is FQNEAQ (reference sequence). Written as DNA, the CDR3 is TGTGCCAGCAGCTTAGCGGGCAGCGGGGTTTACAATGAGCAGTTCTTC. Translating gives CASSLAGSGVYNEQFF.

The V and J genes are TRBV12-3 or TRBV12-4 and TRBJ1-1, with D unresolved. The germline V and J ends were trimmed by 7 bases and 8 bases, with 17 bases remaining between them. CDR3 size: 13 residues. The CDR3 coding sequence is TGTGCCAGCAACCAGAGAGCGGGAGCCGAAGCTTTCTTT. This codes for CASNQRAGAEAFF.

The CDR3: CASTTAGSLDTQYF. CDR3 nucleotides: TGTGCCAGCACTACAGCGGGTTCCCTCGATACGCAGTATTTT. V and J are TRBV6-6 and TRBJ2-3; D possibly corresponds to TRBD2 (6 bases). CDR3 length: 14 residues. Germline V lookup: CDR1 MNHNY, CDR2 SVGAGI (reference sequence). V lost 7 bases and J 6 bases, leaving 17 bases between the germline ends.

The rearrangement uses TRBV5-6 and TRBJ1-1; a weak D match, TRBD1 (5 bases). Germline values: CDR1 SGHDT, CDR2 YYEEEE. The V end was cut by 0 bases, the J end by 6 bases, with 12 bases between. The length of the CDR3 is 14 residues. The CDR3 nucleotides read TGTGCCAGCAGCTTGGCCCAGGGCGGTCCTGAAGCTTTCTTT. Encoded protein: CASSLAQGGPEAFF.

CDR3 in amino acids: CASSLIPQEGYEQYF. CDR3 coding DNA: TGCGCCAGCAGCTTGATCCCACAGGAGGGCTACGAGCAGTACTTC. V is TRBV5-1 and J is TRBJ2-7; possible D gene TRBD2, 6 bases. The CDR3 loop spans 15 amino acids. Germline V gives CDR1 SGHRS, CDR2 YFSETQ. V gave up 1 base and J gave up 3 bases, with 14 bases separating them.

This clone showed up just a few times. The gene calls are TRBV14 and TRBJ1-1; 8 bases are shared with TRBD1. Germline CDR1 and CDR2: SGHDN and FVKESK. This CDR3 contains 15 residues. V lost 3 bases to trimming and J lost 3 bases; unmatched junction nucleotides: 6. DNA for the CDR3: TGTGCCAGCAGCCAGGGCCGGACAGGGCACACTGAAGCTTTCTTT. It codes for CASSQGRTGHTEAFF. Full variable domain (outside the CDR3, taken from reference TRBV14 and TRBJ1-1): EAGVTQFPSHSVIEKGQTVTLRCDPISGHDNLYWYRRVMGKEIKFLLHFVKESKQDESGMPNNRFLAERTGGTYSTLKVQPAELEDSGVYFCASSQGRTGHTEAFFGQGTRLTVV.

This sequence joins TRBV27 and TRBJ1-4; 7 nucleotides match TRBD1. Germline CDR1 MNHEY, CDR2 SMNVEV (reference sequence). The CDR3 totals 17 residues. For the CDR3, the DNA is TGTGCTTCAGGAATGCAGGGGGTTCATGCAACTAATGAAAAACTGTTTTTT. As protein: CASGMQGVHATNEKLFF.

The chain links TRBV19 to TRBJ2-1, with D possibly TRBD2 on 5 matching bases. Trimming pared 2 bases from V and 6 bases from J, leaving 11 bases between. The germline V gene encodes CDR1 LNHDA and CDR2 SQIVND (reference sequence). The CDR3 is 14 residues long. The CDR3 region has the DNA TGTGCCAGTAGTATACGGGGAGCCCCCAATGAGCAGTTCTTC. Its protein product is CASSIRGAPNEQFF. Complete variable domain (other parts from reference TRBV19 and TRBJ2-1): DGGITQSPKYLFRKEGQNVTLSCEQNLNHDAMYWYRQDPGQGLRLIYYSQIVNDFQKGDIAEGYSVSREKKESFPLTVTSAQKNPTAFYLCASSIRGAPNEQFFGPGTRLTVL.